This TCR beta chain was identified during a study of T-cell memory formation after mild COVID-19. Only a few counts were recorded for this clonotype. TCRdb re-analysed the 5' RACE reads in MiXCR, keeping a single row per CDR3 protein. The sample gives about 110,000 distinct CDR3 sequences, roughly an eighth of which show up once; around 27% is in the top ten. This clonotype was obtained from an adult woman who had mild COVID-19 (a few samples of this study predate the infection). Cell type and time point are not known. The sample comprised PBMCs or a T cell subset sorted from them (not recorded which).

CDR3 in DNA: TGTGCCAGCAGCTCCGGGCCCGGGAACGAGCAGTACTTC. This translates into CASSSGPGNEQYF. V and J are TRBV12-3 or TRBV12-4 and TRBJ2-7; tentative D call: TRBD2 (5 bases). This CDR3 contains 13 residues. Between the trimmed V and J ends, which lost 6 bases and 5 bases, there was a span of 14 bases.